The T cell receptor (beta chain) under discussion was sequenced for a study of T cell repertoires in cytomegalovirus infection. Overall study: Signatures in public TCR beta sequences pointed to both CMV infection and matching HLA type. General study points: It was HLA-C-restricted CMV-specific TCR beta clonotypes that dominated the response ex vivo. Summed frequency of public TCR beta families distinguished CMV carriers with the relevant HLA.

This CDR3 is 16 amino acids long. Germline CDR1 and CDR2: KGHDR and SFDVKD. The V gene lost 0 bases and the J gene lost 0 bases, with 8 bases spanning the gap. Each CDR3 protein is one row after TCRdb ran MiXCR on the reads. Seen here are hundreds of thousands of distinct CDR3 sequences, approximately 8.9% observed once, and the top ten hold approximately 2.4%. This clonotype appeared many times. Its antigen remains unknown. The sequence was obtained from a human donor in good health (CMV status not recorded). Some clones in this sample may be carry-over from other donors' samples. The chain uses TRBV24-1 and TRBJ2-1; no definite D call. Sequenced: PBMCs. The CDR3 sequence: CATSDLRLSSYNEQFF. CDR3 bases: TGTGCCACCAGTGATTTGAGGCTAAGCTCCTACAATGAGCAGTTCTTC.